The rows below give T cell receptor beta chains drawn from one sample of a study of memory CD4+ T cells and cytomegalovirus serostatus. TCRdb's copy holds only in-frame clones and misses some; the assay was immunoSEQ multiplex PCR. The sample lists about 60,000 clones; about 74% were seen once. Source material: memory CD4+ T cells from blood. These TCRs come from an adult in good health and CMV-seronegative. CDR3s include the opening cysteine and the closing phenylalanine or tryptophan. The D gene is left open where the match is weak. Only some rows state a clone size, as once, few, many or a class for expanded clones.

size,V,D,J,CDR3,DNA
.,TRBV2,.,TRBJ1-4,CASHSWPRRKLFF,TGTGCCAGCCACTCTTGGCCTCGCCGAAAACTGTTTTTT
.,TRBV19,TRBD1,TRBJ1-5,CASSSRDRVNQPQHF,TGTGCCAGTAGTAGCCGGGACAGGGTGAATCAGCCCCAGCATTTT
.,TRBV19,.,TRBJ2-7,CASSKAGTQAGYEQYF,TGTGCCAGTAGTAAGGCCGGGACCCAGGCAGGCTACGAGCAGTACTTC
.,TRBV6-1,TRBD1,TRBJ2-2,CASTTGPNTGELFF,TGTGCCAGCACGACAGGGCCCAACACCGGGGAGCTGTTTTTT
.,TRBV29-1,.,TRBJ2-3,CSVESGQGIGSDTQYF,TGCAGCGTTGAAAGCGGTCAGGGGATTGGATCAGATACGCAGTATTTT
.,TRBV7-8,TRBD1,TRBJ2-7,CASSIHRGPYEQYF,TGTGCCAGCAGCATCCACAGGGGACCCTACGAGCAGTACTTC
many,TRBV5-6,TRBD1,TRBJ1-1,CASSSDRAMNTEAFF,TGTGCCAGCAGCTCTGACAGGGCAATGAACACTGAAGCTTTCTTT
.,TRBV11-2,.,TRBJ1-6,CASSLGAYNSPLHF,TGTGCCAGCAGCTTGGGGGCGTATAATTCACCCCTCCACTTT
.,TRBV7-9,TRBD1,TRBJ2-1,CASSTGTSSYNEQFF,TGTGCCAGTTCGACAGGGACCAGCTCCTACAATGAGCAGTTCTTC
.,TRBV5-6,TRBD2,TRBJ2-3,CASSKGLAQDTQYF,TGTGCCAGCAGCAAGGGACTAGCTCAAGATACGCAGTATTTT
few,TRBV28,.,TRBJ1-2,CASSFAGDNYGYTF,TGTGCCAGCAGTTTCGCAGGGGATAACTATGGCTACACCTTC
.,TRBV27,.,TRBJ2-7,CASSRTRGAYEQYF,TGTGCCAGCAGTAGGACCCGGGGGGCTTACGAGCAGTACTTC
.,TRBV7-2,.,TRBJ1-1,CASSSQGNTEAFF,TGTGCCAGCAGCTCACAGGGGAACACTGAAGCTTTCTTT
.,TRBV10-2,TRBD1,TRBJ2-3,CASRTGSTDTQYF,TGCGCCAGCCGGACAGGGTCCACAGATACGCAGTATTTT
.,TRBV4-2,.,TRBJ1-4,CASSQDRGTNEKLFF,TGTGCCAGCAGCCAAGATCGGGGAACTAATGAAAAACTGTTTTTT
.,TRBV10-3,.,TRBJ1-1,CAIRAGTLNTEAFF,TGTGCCATCAGAGCCGGGACACTGAACACTGAAGCTTTCTTT
.,TRBV19,TRBD2,TRBJ2-1,CASSILGGTSGGDEQFF,TGTGCCAGTAGTATCTTAGGGGGGACTAGCGGGGGGGATGAGCAGTTCTTC
.,TRBV5-6,TRBD2,TRBJ2-5,CASSLRHGGAETQYF,TGTGCCAGCAGCTTGCGACACGGGGGGGCGGAGACCCAGTACTTC
.,TRBV5-6,TRBD1,TRBJ2-5,CASRMGQGAQETQYF,TGTGCCAGCAGAATGGGACAGGGGGCCCAAGAGACCCAGTACTTC
.,TRBV7-3,.,TRBJ2-7,CASSLTYRESYEQYF,TGTGCCAGCAGCTTAACCTACAGGGAATCCTACGAGCAGTACTTC
.,TRBV19,TRBD2,TRBJ2-5,CASSGAGTSGLYGAQYF,TGTGCCAGTAGTGGGGCAGGGACTAGCGGCCTCTACGGGGCCCAGTACTTC
.,TRBV12-5,.,TRBJ2-3,CASGLYGDTQYF,TGTGCTAGTGGTTTGTATGGGGATACGCAGTATTTT
.,TRBV7-9,.,TRBJ2-7,CASSFASESYEQYF,TGTGCCAGCAGCTTCGCTAGTGAGTCCTACGAGCAGTACTTC
.,TRBV7-2,TRBD1,TRBJ1-5,CASSWTGTGNNQPQHF,TGTGCCAGCAGCTGGACCGGGACAGGGAACAATCAGCCCCAGCATTTT
.,TRBV10-3,TRBD1,TRBJ1-2,CAISNPGQGAHGYTF,TGTGCCATCAGTAATCCGGGACAGGGAGCTCATGGCTACACCTTC
.,TRBV11-2,.,TRBJ2-5,CASSPDVYLETQYF,TGTGCCAGCAGCCCCGACGTTTATTTAGAGACCCAGTACTTC
.,TRBV18,.,TRBJ2-7,CASSPGGAITYEQYF,TGTGCCAGCTCACCTGGAGGGGCAATCACCTACGAGCAGTACTTC
.,TRBV6-5,.,TRBJ2-5,CASSYESSAGGGTQYF,TGTGCCAGCAGTTATGAAAGTAGCGCAGGAGGTGGGACCCAGTACTTC
.,TRBV27,.,TRBJ2-1,CASSLGRRLSSYNEQFF,TGTGCCAGCAGTTTAGGTCGCAGACTAAGCTCCTACAATGAGCAGTTCTTC
.,TRBV28,.,TRBJ2-7,CASSLDLSRFQEQYF,TGTGCCAGCAGTTTAGATCTTTCCCGTTTTCAGGAGCAGTACTTC
.,TRBV5-5,.,TRBJ2-5,CASSPPLTNQETQYF,TGTGCCAGCAGCCCGCCACTGACAAACCAAGAGACCCAGTACTTC
.,TRBV5-5,.,TRBJ1-1,CASSYDRRGAFF,TGTGCCAGCAGTTACGACAGGCGGGGAGCTTTCTTT
.,TRBV7-2,.,TRBJ1-5,CASSLEGYNQPQHF,TGTGCCAGCAGCTTAGAAGGGTATAATCAGCCCCAGCATTTT
.,TRBV15,TRBD2,TRBJ2-1,CATSGRAGVSYNEQFF,TGTGCCACCAGCGGTCGAGCGGGAGTCTCCTACAATGAGCAGTTCTTC
.,TRBV9,TRBD2,TRBJ2-3,CASSVRSGGIDTQYF,TGTGCCAGCAGCGTACGTAGCGGGGGTATAGATACGCAGTATTTT
.,TRBV11-2,.,TRBJ1-5,CASSLGSYQPQHF,TGTGCCAGCAGCTTAGGGTCTTATCAGCCCCAGCATTTT
.,TRBV4-3,.,TRBJ2-1,CASSRAWGVGEQFF,TGCGCCAGCAGCCGAGCTTGGGGGGTAGGGGAGCAGTTCTTC
.,TRBV5-1,.,TRBJ1-5,CASRQDSNSNQPQHF,TGCGCCAGCAGACAGGACAGTAATAGCAATCAGCCCCAGCATTTT
medium-sized,TRBV18,.,TRBJ1-2,CASSPGGGNYGYTF,TGTGCCAGCTCACCAGGCGGGGGGAACTATGGCTACACCTTC
once,TRBV18,.,TRBJ2-7,CASSPAGAEEQYF,TGTGCCAGCTCACCAGCGGGGGCTGAGGAGCAGTACTTC
.,TRBV7-9,.,TRBJ1-4,CASSRTSRGAADEKLFF,TGTGCCAGCAGCCGGACCAGTCGGGGGGCGGCGGATGAAAAACTGTTTTTT
.,TRBV7-3,.,TRBJ2-1,CASSFGGSYNEQFF,TGTGCCAGCAGCTTCGGCGGGTCCTACAATGAGCAGTTCTTC
.,TRBV30,.,TRBJ1-3,CAWSVWGATGNTIYF,TGTGCCTGGAGTGTATGGGGAGCAACGGGAAACACCATATATTTT
.,TRBV5-6,.,TRBJ1-3,CASSLSLGRENTGNTIYF,TGTGCCAGCAGCTTGAGTCTGGGGAGGGAGAACACTGGAAACACCATATATTTT
.,TRBV12-5,.,TRBJ2-1,CASGLENLAIGTYNEQFF,TGTGCTAGTGGTTTAGAAAACCTAGCCATCGGAACCTACAATGAGCAGTTCTTC
.,TRBV30,.,TRBJ2-1,CACSSLRGSITNEQFF,TGTGCCTGCTCGTCGCTACGGGGATCGATTACAAATGAGCAGTTCTTC
.,TRBV7-2,.,TRBJ2-3,CASSPLQRLDTQYF,TGTGCCAGCAGCCCGCTACAGCGGTTGGATACGCAGTATTTT
.,TRBV2,.,TRBJ1-5,CASKITGNQPQHF,TGTGCCAGCAAAATTACAGGGAATCAGCCCCAGCATTTT
.,TRBV27,TRBD2,TRBJ2-7,CASSLYPPTGTSAYEQYF,TGTGCCAGCAGTTTATATCCTCCCACCGGGACTAGCGCCTACGAGCAGTACTTC
once,TRBV18,TRBD1,TRBJ2-5,CASSPQYNRGETQYF,TGTGCCAGCTCACCACAGTATAACAGGGGAGAGACCCAGTACTTC
.,TRBV6-5,.,TRBJ1-1,CASSYSRGGRTEAFF,TGTGCCAGCAGTTACTCGAGGGGGGGCAGGACTGAAGCTTTCTTT
once,TRBV27,.,TRBJ1-1,CASSLRPANTEAFF,TGTGCCAGCAGTTTAAGGCCCGCGAACACTGAAGCTTTCTTT
.,TRBV18,.,TRBJ2-2,CASSPLGRSGELFF,TGTGCCAGCTCACCGTTAGGACGGTCCGGGGAGCTGTTTTTT
.,TRBV11-1,TRBD1,TRBJ1-3,CASSPRTGRSGNTIYF,TGTGCCAGCAGCCCTCGGACAGGGCGCTCTGGAAACACCATATATTTT